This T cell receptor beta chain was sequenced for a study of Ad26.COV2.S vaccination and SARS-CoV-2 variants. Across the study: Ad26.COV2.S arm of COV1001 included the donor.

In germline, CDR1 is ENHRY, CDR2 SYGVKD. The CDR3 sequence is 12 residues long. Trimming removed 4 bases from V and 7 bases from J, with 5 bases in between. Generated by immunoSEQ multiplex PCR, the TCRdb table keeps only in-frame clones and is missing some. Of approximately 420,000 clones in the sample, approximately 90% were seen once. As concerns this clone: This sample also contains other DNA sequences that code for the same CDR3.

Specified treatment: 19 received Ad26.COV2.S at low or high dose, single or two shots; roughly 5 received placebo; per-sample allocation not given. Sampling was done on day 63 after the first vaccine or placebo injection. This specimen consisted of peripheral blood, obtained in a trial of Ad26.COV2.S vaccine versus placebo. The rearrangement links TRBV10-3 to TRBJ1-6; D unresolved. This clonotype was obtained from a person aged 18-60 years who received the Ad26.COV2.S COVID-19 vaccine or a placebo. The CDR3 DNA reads TGTGCCATCAGTGGAGGAAATTCACCCCTCCACTTT. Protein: CAISGGNSPLHF.